The source of this T cell receptor beta chain is a study of blood T cell repertoires in COVID-19. Libraries were prepared by immunoSEQ multiplex PCR; TCRdb keeps only in-frame clonotypes and omits some of them. Among fewer than 250,000 clones listed, roughly nine tenths were seen once. Sequencing was performed on peripheral blood. The receptor comes from a man aged 25 to 40 with acute or convalescent COVID-19.

The CDR3 DNA reads TGTGCCAGCGGTCAGGACAGGGGGAGGTTTGGTCAGCCCCAGCATTTT. Translated, it gives CASGQDRGRFGQPQHF. The rearrangement links TRBV27 to TRBJ1-5, with TRBD1 matching over 10 bases. This CDR3 comprises 16 residues. Germline V lookup: CDR1 MNHEY, CDR2 SMNVEV (reference sequence). Trimming cost V 8 bases and J 6 bases; bases outside gene matches: 13.